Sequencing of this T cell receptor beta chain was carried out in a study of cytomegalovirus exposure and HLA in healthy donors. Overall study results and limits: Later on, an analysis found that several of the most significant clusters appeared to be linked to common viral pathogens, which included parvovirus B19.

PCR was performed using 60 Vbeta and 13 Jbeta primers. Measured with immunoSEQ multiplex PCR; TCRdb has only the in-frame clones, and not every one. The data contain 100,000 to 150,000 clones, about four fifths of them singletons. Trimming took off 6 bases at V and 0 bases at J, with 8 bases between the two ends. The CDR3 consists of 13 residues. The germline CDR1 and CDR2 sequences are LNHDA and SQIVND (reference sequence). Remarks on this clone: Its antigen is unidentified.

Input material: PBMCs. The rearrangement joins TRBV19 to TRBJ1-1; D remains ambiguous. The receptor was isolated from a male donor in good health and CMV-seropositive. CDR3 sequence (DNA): TGTGCCAGTAGGGGAGTTATGAACACTGAAGCTTTCTTT. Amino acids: CASRGVMNTEAFF.